The entry below gives a single TCR beta chain sequence along with its context. Its antigen is not known. The sample originates from a study of shared clonotypes between healthy human individuals. The wider study: Those who served as donors were two women and a few men between the ages of 18 and 49.

Researchers sequenced unsorted PBMC DNA using ten immunoSEQ deep assay plates. In the original processing: Junction-only sequences without quality scores came from ImmunoSEQ, so filtering differed. Generated by immunoSEQ multiplex PCR, the TCRdb table keeps only in-frame clones and is missing some. V and J calls and clone size are as listed in that table; D and trimming were resolved from the DNA. The sample holds about 490,000 clones, 79% seen once. Findings and caveats of the study: Depth of sequencing was expected to influence donor clonotype sharing.

This CDR3 has 16 amino acids. The V gene's germline CDR1 is MNHNY and CDR2 SVGAGI (reference sequence). V was trimmed by 6 bases and J by 0 bases, leaving 16 bases between them. The origin of this receptor is a middle-aged woman in good health. Some clones in this sample may be carry-over from other donors' samples. V and J are TRBV6-6 and TRBJ2-3; the D gene is possibly TRBD2 (5 bases). The specimen was PBMCs. The CDR3 here is CASRPTSGISTDTQYF. In nucleotides, the CDR3 is TGTGCCAGCAGGCCGACAAGCGGAATTAGCACAGATACGCAGTATTTT.